This T cell receptor (beta chain) was obtained from a study of metastatic and nonmetastatic thyroid tumors. For the study at large: From malignant and benign thyroid patients, repertoires in blood and in tumor or nodule tissue were compared. Study-level points and caveats: Benign nodules reportedly had significantly lower TCR beta diversity than malignant thyroid tumors in blood and tumor.

No patient had received any treatment before thyroid surgery. TCRdb reprocessed the PCR reads via MiXCR. The sample includes about 48,000 clones, approximately 20% of them seen just once. The CDR3 is 13 amino acids. Germline V CDR1 and CDR2: MNHEY, SMNVEV (reference sequence). V lost 2 bases and J 1 base, leaving 6 bases between the germline ends. Remarks on this clone: What it binds is unknown.

The source material was blood. The V gene is TRBV27, the J gene TRBJ2-7; no clear D. This receptor was obtained from a male donor with papillary thyroid cancer or a benign thyroid nodule (not recorded which). Some clones in this sample may be carry-over from other donors' samples. As DNA, the CDR3 is TGTGCCAGCAGTTTAACCGCTTCCTACGAGCAGTACTTC. As protein: CASSLTASYEQYF.